The 31 T cell receptor beta chains listed next were all sequenced from one sample in a study of immune evolution from preneoplasia to lung adenocarcinoma. Using immunoSEQ multiplex PCR, the repertoire was profiled, and TCRdb retains in-frame clones only, with some absent. The profile shows under 45,000 clones, around 79% of them singletons. Sequencing was carried out using FFPE invasive lung adenocarcinoma tissue. These receptor sequences come from a person between 60 and 70 years old with lung adenocarcinoma.

The V and J genes are TRBV19 and TRBJ2-3, with no clear D. V lost 5 bases and J 0 bases, leaving 12 bases between the germline ends. The CDR3 totals 15 residues. Germline V gene data show CDR1 as LNHDA and CDR2 as SQIVND (reference sequence). CDR3 nucleotides: TGTGCCAGTAGTCGAAGGCGGTCTAGCACAGATACGCAGTATTTT. This encodes CASSRRRSSTDTQYF. The whole variable domain, filled in from reference TRBV19 and TRBJ2-3, reads DGGITQSPKYLFRKEGQNVTLSCEQNLNHDAMYWYRQDPGQGLRLIYYSQIVNDFQKGDIAEGYSVSREKKESFPLTVTSAQKNPTAFYLCASSRRRSSTDTQYFGPGTRLTVL.

A remark on this clone: The same CDR3 arises from other DNA sequences in this sample as well. This chain joins TRBV15 and TRBJ2-7, with D unclear. The CDR3 is 12 residues long. V was cut by 0 bases and J by 3 bases, with 3 bases left in between. Germline lookup yields CDR1 LNHNV and CDR2 YYDKDF (reference sequence). This CDR3 is CATSRDRYEQYF. CDR3 nucleotide sequence: TGTGCCACCAGCAGAGATCGCTACGAGCAGTACTTC.

The V call is TRBV18, the J call TRBJ1-1, with 8 positions matching TRBD1. The CDR3 loop spans 12 amino acids. V dropped 11 bases and J dropped 3; count of bases not matched to a gene: 5. CDR1 is KGHSH, CDR2 LQKENI, per germline. CDR3: CASGQEDTEAFF. CDR3 in DNA: TGTGCCTCGGGACAGGAAGACACTGAAGCTTTCTTT.

This chain links TRBV6-6 with TRBJ2-5; weak D call: TRBD2 (6 bases). Trimming took off 2 bases at V and 4 bases at J, with 11 bases between the two ends. CDR1 and CDR2 from the germline V gene are MNHNY and SVGAGI (reference sequence). CDR3 size: 14 residues. The CDR3 nucleotides are TGTGCCAGCAGTTACGTCTTGGAGGGAGAGACCCAGTACTTC. As protein: CASSYVLEGETQYF.

This chain uses TRBV4-1 with TRBJ2-7, with TRBD1 identical over 7 bases. From germline, CDR1 is MGHRA and CDR2 YSYEKL. With V trimmed by 1 base and J by 5 bases, 11 bases remained unmatched. The CDR3 consists of 16 residues. This CDR3 reads CASSQVLGRQGNEQYF. CDR3 sequence (DNA): TGCGCCAGCAGCCAAGTTTTAGGTAGACAGGGAAACGAGCAGTACTTC.

The rearrangement uses TRBV5-4 and TRBJ2-1; TRBD1 matches 10 bases. CDR1 and CDR2 (germline): SGHNT, YYREEE (reference sequence). Germline trimming cut 4 bases from V and 5 bases from J; bases unmatched to any gene: 6. CDR3 length: 15 residues. CDR3 residues: CASSPPGTGDNEQFF. The CDR3 DNA reads as TGTGCCAGCAGCCCACCCGGGACAGGGGACAATGAGCAGTTCTTC. The whole variable domain, remainder taken from reference TRBV5-4 and TRBJ2-1, is ETGVTQSPTHLIKTRGQQVTLRCSSQSGHNTVSWYQQALGQGPQFIFQYYREEENGRGNFPPRFSGLQFPNYSSELNVNALELDDSALYLCASSPPGTGDNEQFFGPGTRLTVL.

The CDR3 region is CASSLQGLASFGHTF. In DNA, the CDR3 is TGTGCCAGCAGCCTACAGGGCCTAGCCTCATTCGGGCACACCTTC. This chain uses TRBV7-9 with TRBJ1-2; D possibly corresponds to TRBD1 (6 bases). The V and J ends lost 5 bases and 12 bases respectively, with 25 bases between them. Germline CDR1 is SEHNR and CDR2 is FQNEAQ (reference sequence). The CDR3 spans 15 residues. The whole variable domain, remainder taken from reference TRBV7-9 and TRBJ1-2, is DTGVSQNPRHKITKRGQNVTFRCDPISEHNRLYWYRQTLGQGPEFLTYFQNEAQLEKSRLLSDRFSAERPKGSFSTLEIQRTEQGDSAMYLCASSLQGLASFGHTFGSGTRLTVV.

The chain uses TRBV2 and TRBJ1-5, with D perhaps TRBD1 (5 bases). The V gene's germline CDR1 is SNHLY and CDR2 FYNNEI. The CDR3 totals 14 residues. Trimming cost V 7 bases and J 0 bases, with 10 bases left between them. DNA for the CDR3: TGTGCCAGCACGCGGACAAATAGCAATCAGCCCCAGCATTTT. Its protein is CASTRTNSNQPQHF. The variable domain in full, with the rest retrieved from reference TRBV2 and TRBJ1-5, is EPEVTQTPSHQVTQMGQEVILRCVPISNHLYFYWYRQILGQKVEFLVSFYNNEISEKSEIFDDQFSVERPDGSNFTLKIRSTKLEDSAMYFCASTRTNSNQPQHFGDGTRLSIL.

The genes are TRBV28 and TRBJ2-3; 8 bases match TRBD2. The CDR3 loop spans 16 amino acids. From germline, CDR1 is MDHEN and CDR2 SYDVKM. Germline trimming cut 6 bases from V and 4 bases from J; bases unmatched to any gene: 12. The CDR3: CASSSIAGKDADTQYF. As DNA, the CDR3 is TGTGCCAGCAGCTCCATAGCGGGAAAGGACGCAGATACGCAGTATTTT.

This sequence joins TRBV27 and TRBJ1-1; the D is unclear. The V gene's germline CDR1 is MNHEY and CDR2 SMNVEV (reference sequence). Trimming left V 5 bases short and J 7 bases short, with 11 bases between. This CDR3 has 12 amino acids. CDR3 region: CASSPLKGEAFF. In nucleotides, the CDR3 is TGTGCCAGCAGTCCATTAAAGGGTGAAGCTTTCTTT.

This chain links TRBV5-1 with TRBJ2-1; 11 positions agree with TRBD1. Germline V CDR1 and CDR2: SGHRS, YFSETQ. V lost 4 bases to trimming and J lost 4 bases; unmatched junction nucleotides: 7. The CDR3 contains 16 residues. CDR3 residues: CASSTGTGGPYNEQFF. The CDR3 region has the DNA TGCGCCAGCAGCACCGGGACAGGGGGACCTTACAATGAGCAGTTCTTC. Complete variable domain (other parts from reference TRBV5-1 and TRBJ2-1): KAGVTQTPRYLIKTRGQQVTLSCSPISGHRSVSWYQQTPGQGLQFLFEYFSETQRNKGNFPGRFSGRQFSNSRSEMNVSTLELGDSALYLCASSTGTGGPYNEQFFGPGTRLTVL.

The rearrangement links TRBV18 to TRBJ2-1, with TRBD2 matching 9 bases. The CDR3 is 15 amino acids. The trim removed 3 bases at V and 8 bases at J, leaving 8 bases unmatched. The germline CDR1 and CDR2 sequences are KGHSH and LQKENI. The CDR3 protein is CASSPRTSARDEQFF. DNA for the CDR3: TGTGCCAGCTCACCCAGGACTAGCGCTCGCGATGAGCAGTTCTTC.

The V gene is TRBV11-3, the J gene TRBJ2-7; D is perhaps TRBD2 (6 bases). The V end was cut by 6 bases, the J end by 4 bases, with 13 bases between. CDR3 length equals 13 residues. From germline, CDR1 is SGHNT and CDR2 YENEEA. The CDR3 DNA follows: TGTGCCAGCAGGAAGGCGGGAACGTACGAGCAGTACTTC. Translated: CASRKAGTYEQYF.

This clone was observed a handful of times. This rearrangement joins TRBV19 to TRBJ1-4, with TRBD1 matching over 9 bases. Germline assignment: CDR1 LNHDA and CDR2 SQIVND (reference sequence). The CDR3 loop spans 14 amino acids. J gave up 12 bases and V 7 bases, and 12 bases lay outside the gene matches. The CDR3 DNA reads TGTGCCAGTACCCCCGACAGGGGGGTAACTGAACTGTTTTTT. It yields the protein CASTPDRGVTELFF.

This sequence joins TRBV6-1 and TRBJ2-7; the D is unclear. Germline V CDR1 and CDR2: MNHNS, SASEGT. The ends were cut back, 6 bases at V and 3 bases at J, with 15 bases in the middle. CDR3 length: 14 amino acids. CDR3 residues: CASSPTVSGYEQYF. CDR3 coding DNA: TGTGCCAGCAGCCCTACCGTTTCCGGCTACGAGCAGTACTTC.

The chain uses TRBV19 and TRBJ1-2; 11 bases line up with TRBD1. This CDR3 comprises 12 residues. V trimming: 9 bases; J trimming: 6 bases; junction bases outside the gene matches: 3. In germline, CDR1 is LNHDA, CDR2 SQIVND (reference sequence). Written as DNA, the CDR3 is TGTGCCAGCCGGACAGGGGGCCATGGCTACACCTTC. Amino acids: CASRTGGHGYTF.

The genes are TRBV9 and TRBJ1-2; 8 positions agree with TRBD1. CDR3 length: 14 amino acids. V shed 3 bases and J 7 bases; nucleotides not matched to a gene: 8. CDR1 is SGDLS, CDR2 YYNGEE, per germline. Here the CDR3 DNA reads TGTGCCAGCAGCGCGGGACAGGTGGTGGGTGGCTACACCTTC. Its protein is CASSAGQVVGGYTF.

The CDR3 DNA reads TGTGCCAGCAGTTACTCATTCGGAAGAGGTACGCAGTATTTT. Encoded protein: CASSYSFGRGTQYF. The genes are TRBV6-5 and TRBJ2-3; D is ambiguous. Germline CDR1 and CDR2: MNHEY and SVGAGI. V lost 0 bases, J lost 8 bases, and 12 bases lay in between. This CDR3 has 14 amino acids.

V usage is TRBV5-1 and J usage is TRBJ2-1, with D tentatively TRBD2 (5 bases). The CDR3 covers 17 residues. Germline V gives CDR1 SGHRS, CDR2 YFSETQ. V was clipped by 0 bases and J by 0 bases, with 13 bases between them. This CDR3 is CASSLGGKGSSYNEQFF. CDR3 bases: TGCGCCAGCAGCTTGGGGGGAAAAGGGAGCTCCTACAATGAGCAGTTCTTC.

V and J are TRBV5-1 and TRBJ1-5; D might be TRBD1 (5 bases). Germline CDR1 is SGHRS and CDR2 is YFSETQ. The germline V and J ends were trimmed by 4 bases and 4 bases, with 12 bases remaining between them. The CDR3 is 14 residues long. The CDR3 bases are TGCGCCAGCAGCCAAACACGGGGGAATCAGCCCCAGCATTTT. Protein: CASSQTRGNQPQHF.

Note on this clone: Relative to the germline gene, one junction end is altered; a read error may explain this. CDR3 loop: CASSLDPGLGVGRQFF. DNA of the CDR3: TGTGCCAGTAGTCTAGACCCGGGACTAGGAGTTGGCCGGCAGTTCTTC. The chain is built from TRBV19 and TRBJ2-1, with TRBD2 identical over 8 bases. Germline values: CDR1 LNHDA, CDR2 SQIVND (reference sequence). The CDR3 covers 16 residues.

The chain carries TRBV9 and TRBJ2-5; TRBD1 matches 8 bases. With V trimmed by 4 bases and J by 5 bases, 7 bases remained unmatched. Germline CDR1 reads SGDLS; CDR2 reads YYNGEE. The CDR3 loop spans 14 amino acids. The DNA of the CDR3 is TGTGCCAGCAGCCGGACAGGGATGAGTGAGACCCAGTACTTC. Amino acid sequence: CASSRTGMSETQYF.

J is TRBJ1-5 and V is TRBV30, with a weak D call TRBD1 (5 bases). Germline assignment: CDR1 GTSNPN and CDR2 SVGIG (reference sequence). The CDR3 consists of 13 residues. V shed 2 bases and J shed 7 bases, with 12 bases lying between them. The CDR3 bases are TGTGCCTGGAGTTCAGGGTTATGGCAGCCCCAGCATTTT. This translates into CAWSSGLWQPQHF.

The chain carries TRBV15 and TRBJ2-5, with TRBD2 identical over 11 bases. Germline CDR1 LNHNV, CDR2 YYDKDF (reference sequence). The junction had 5 bases not matched to a gene; V was cut back by 1 base and J by 4 bases. The CDR3 is made up of 16 amino acids. The DNA of the CDR3 is TGTGCCACCAGCAGAGGTCTAGCGGGAGGTCGAGAGACCCAGTACTTC. Protein product: CATSRGLAGGRETQYF.

V usage is TRBV4-1 and J usage is TRBJ1-2; D remains ambiguous. Germline values: CDR1 MGHRA, CDR2 YSYEKL. The CDR3 spans 13 residues. Trimming removed 4 bases at V and 3 bases at J, with 9 bases between. CDR3 DNA sequence: TGCGCCAGCAGCCTCTCTGATGACTATGGCTACACCTTC. This codes for CASSLSDDYGYTF.

The chain joins TRBV6-6 to TRBJ2-1; D not resolved. The CDR3 contains 15 residues. The V gene lost 0 bases and the J gene lost 8 bases, with 14 bases spanning the gap. Germline CDR1 is MNHNY and CDR2 is SVGAGI (reference sequence). The CDR3, as DNA: TGTGCCAGCAGTTACTCTGTGGGATCTCTTCATGAGCAGTTCTTC. It codes for CASSYSVGSLHEQFF.

V gene TRBV27 combines with J gene TRBJ1-5; 7 nucleotides match TRBD1. Germline assignment: CDR1 MNHEY and CDR2 SMNVEV (reference sequence). V dropped 8 bases and J dropped 0; count of bases not matched to a gene: 13. This CDR3 is 17 amino acids long. The CDR3 DNA is TGTGCCAGCGCGGGAGGGGGCTTGAGTCGTAGCAATCAGCCCCAGCATTTT. Its protein is CASAGGGLSRSNQPQHF.

The chain links TRBV7-6 to TRBJ2-2, with D unresolved. Germline values: CDR1 SGHVS, CDR2 FNYEAQ. The CDR3 length is 14 residues. The germline V and J ends were trimmed by 0 bases and 4 bases, with 6 bases remaining between them. CDR3 region: CASSLAWPTGELFF. The CDR3 nucleotides are TGTGCCAGCAGCTTAGCGTGGCCCACCGGGGAGCTGTTTTTT.

This chain uses TRBV19 with TRBJ2-2; maybe TRBD2 (5 bases). V was cut by 3 bases and J by 8 bases, with 16 bases left in between. Germline-derived CDR1 and CDR2 are LNHDA and SQIVND (reference sequence). The CDR3 extends over 15 amino acids. CDR3 residues: CASSMVPGLGGELFF. CDR3 bases: TGTGCCAGTAGTATGGTGCCAGGACTGGGTGGGGAGCTGTTTTTT.

The chain links TRBV4-2 to TRBJ2-2; 12 positions agree with TRBD1. The CDR3 is 15 amino acids. CDR1 LGHNA and CDR2 YNFKEQ come from the germline V gene. V was pared by 5 bases and J by 4 bases, with 2 bases of the junction left unmatched. The CDR3 reads CASSEGQGATGELFF. DNA of the CDR3: TGTGCCAGCAGCGAGGGACAGGGGGCCACCGGGGAGCTGTTTTTT.

The CDR3 here is CAWIGLAGGETQYF. The CDR3 DNA follows: TGTGCCTGGATAGGACTAGCGGGAGGAGAGACCCAGTACTTC. The V and J genes are TRBV30 and TRBJ2-5; TRBD2 matches at 14 bases. Looked up from germline, CDR1 is GTSNPN and CDR2 is SVGIG (reference sequence). This CDR3 comprises 14 residues. V trimming: 4 bases; J trimming: 4 bases; junction bases outside the gene matches: 2. The whole variable domain, remainder taken from reference TRBV30 and TRBJ2-5, is SQTIHQWPATLVQPVGSPLSLECTVEGTSNPNLYWYRQAAGRGLQLLFYSVGIGQISSEVPQNLSASRPQDRQFILSSKKLLLSDSGFYLCAWIGLAGGETQYFGPGTRLLVL.